Below, 13 T cell receptor beta chains from the same sample are listed, as sequenced in a study of blood T cells in healthy people across ages. Combining a sample-barcoded 5' primer with a J-beta primer mix, a second PCR ran for about 7 to 11 cycles. In TCRdb, the 5' RACE reads were re-called with MiXCR into one record per CDR3 protein. Here the sample spans about 640,000 distinct CDR3 sequences, about 53% being singletons. Material for sequencing was blood. The receptors originated from a man between 60 and 75 years old in good health.

The chain uses TRBV20-1 and TRBJ2-5, with 11 nucleotides matching TRBD2. V lost 7 bases and J lost 4; bases outside the gene matches: 26. This CDR3 is 20 amino acids long. Per germline, CDR1 DFQATT and CDR2 SNEGSKA (reference sequence). CDR3 residues: CSVEGGRVAGGLSLGETQYF. The CDR3 DNA reads as TGCAGTGTTGAGGGCGGTCGGGTAGCGGGGGGGCTAAGTCTGGGAGAGACCCAGTACTTC.

The V call is TRBV6-5, the J call TRBJ2-1, with 9 bases identical to TRBD2. Germline CDR1 MNHEY, CDR2 SVGAGI. This CDR3 spans 15 amino acids. The trim removed 6 bases at V and 2 bases at J, leaving 5 bases unmatched. DNA for the CDR3: TGTGCCAGCAGGCGAGCGGGGGGAGCCTACAATGAGCAGTTCTTC. It yields the protein CASRRAGGAYNEQFF.

The J gene is TRBJ1-5, the V gene TRBV20-1; D remains unclear. The ends were cut back, 5 bases at V and 5 bases at J, with 10 bases in the middle. The length of the CDR3 is 12 residues. CDR1 is DFQATT, CDR2 SNEGSKA, per germline (reference sequence). CDR3 loop: CSASPQDQPQHF. CDR3 DNA: TGCAGTGCTTCACCCCAGGATCAGCCCCAGCATTTT.

The chain carries TRBV7-9 and TRBJ2-1; 7 bases line up with TRBD2. CDR3 length: 17 residues. The V segment lost 3 bases and the J segment 5 bases; nucleotides outside the gene matches: 13. Germline-derived CDR1 and CDR2 are SEHNR and FQNEAQ (reference sequence). CDR3: CASSFTPGTGGDNEQFF. In DNA, the CDR3 is TGTGCCAGCAGCTTTACTCCCGGGACTGGGGGGGACAATGAGCAGTTCTTC.

The chain is built from TRBV7-9 and TRBJ2-1, with D uncertain. The CDR3 is 16 amino acids. From germline, CDR1 is SEHNR and CDR2 FQNEAQ (reference sequence). The ends were cut back, 2 bases at V and 6 bases at J, with 17 bases in the middle. Written as DNA, the CDR3 is TGTGCCAGCAGCTTAATCGGGCAGGAAGCTTTCAATGAGCAGTTCTTC. This translates into CASSLIGQEAFNEQFF.

For this clonotype: A read error may produce the germline difference seen at one junction end. The chain joins TRBV4-1 to TRBJ2-1, with D perhaps TRBD1 (6 bases). The CDR3 is 16 residues long. The germline V gene encodes CDR1 MGHRA and CDR2 YSYEKL. The CDR3, as DNA: TGCGCCAGCAGCCAAGATCAACAGGGCTCCTACAATGGGCAGTTCTTC. As protein: CASSQDQQGSYNGQFF.

The chain is built from TRBV12-3 or TRBV12-4 and TRBJ2-7; 11 positions agree with TRBD2. This CDR3 is 14 amino acids long. The trim removed 5 bases at V and 3 bases at J, leaving 3 bases unmatched. In DNA form, the CDR3 reads TGTGCCAGCAGTGTAGGGACTAGCGGCTACGAGCAGTACTTC. This gives the protein CASSVGTSGYEQYF.

The rearrangement uses TRBV11-2 and TRBJ2-5; possible D gene TRBD2, 7 bases. Germline V CDR1 and CDR2: SGHAT, FQNNGV. Trimming took off 3 bases at V and 1 base at J, with 12 bases between the two ends. The CDR3 totals 15 residues. The CDR3 reads CASSLGGATQETQYF. DNA for the CDR3: TGTGCCAGCAGCTTGGGGGGGGCAACCCAAGAGACCCAGTACTTC.

This clonotype has more than one count but fewer than ten. The gene calls are TRBV29-1 and TRBJ2-1; the D call may be TRBD1 or TRBD2 (5 bases each). CDR1 is SQVTM and CDR2 is ANQGSEA in the germline V gene. The V gene lost 2 bases and the J gene lost 6 bases, with 8 bases spanning the gap. The CDR3 has 12 amino acids. CDR3 DNA sequence: TGCAGCGTTGAAAGAGGGGCCAATGAGCAGTTCTTC. It yields the protein CSVERGANEQFF.

The chain couples TRBV5-4 to TRBJ2-1; tentative D call: TRBD2 (6 bases). There are 16 residues in the CDR3. Germline V gene sequence: CDR1 SGHNT, CDR2 YYREEE (reference sequence). V dropped 1 base and J dropped 8 bases, with 19 bases sitting between them. The CDR3 protein is CASSLRLGGGVDEQFF. CDR3 nucleotides: TGTGCCAGCAGCTTGCGCCTCGGCGGAGGGGTGGATGAGCAGTTCTTC.

The chain carries TRBV15 and TRBJ2-6; 7 bases agree with TRBD1. The CDR3 is 17 amino acids. Trimming at V came to 2 bases and at J to 0 bases, leaving 4 bases not matched to a gene. Per the germline V gene, CDR1 is LNHNV and CDR2 is YYDKDF (reference sequence). This CDR3 is CATSRPGQHSGANVLTF. The CDR3 DNA reads as TGTGCCACCAGCAGACCGGGACAGCACTCTGGGGCCAACGTCCTGACTTTC.

This clonotype was counted between two and nine times. This chain joins TRBV7-2 and TRBJ1-2, with D possibly TRBD1 on 5 matching bases. In germline, CDR1 is SGHTA, CDR2 FQGNSA. This CDR3 comprises 14 residues. Trimming took 1 base from V and 7 from J, leaving 13 bases between them. In DNA form, the CDR3 reads TGTGCCAGCAGCTTAGAGCGGCAGGGCGGTGGCTACACCTTC. Translation gives CASSLERQGGGYTF.

This chain uses TRBV6-2 or TRBV6-3 with TRBJ2-3; TRBD2 might be the D (5 bases). Germline V gene lookup returns CDR1 MNHEY and CDR2 SVGEGT. The CDR3 totals 15 residues. Trimming cost V 5 bases and J 0 bases, with 12 bases left between them. CDR3 protein: CASSHKRPSTDTQYF. In nucleotides, the CDR3 is TGTGCCAGCAGTCACAAGCGGCCAAGCACAGATACGCAGTATTTT.